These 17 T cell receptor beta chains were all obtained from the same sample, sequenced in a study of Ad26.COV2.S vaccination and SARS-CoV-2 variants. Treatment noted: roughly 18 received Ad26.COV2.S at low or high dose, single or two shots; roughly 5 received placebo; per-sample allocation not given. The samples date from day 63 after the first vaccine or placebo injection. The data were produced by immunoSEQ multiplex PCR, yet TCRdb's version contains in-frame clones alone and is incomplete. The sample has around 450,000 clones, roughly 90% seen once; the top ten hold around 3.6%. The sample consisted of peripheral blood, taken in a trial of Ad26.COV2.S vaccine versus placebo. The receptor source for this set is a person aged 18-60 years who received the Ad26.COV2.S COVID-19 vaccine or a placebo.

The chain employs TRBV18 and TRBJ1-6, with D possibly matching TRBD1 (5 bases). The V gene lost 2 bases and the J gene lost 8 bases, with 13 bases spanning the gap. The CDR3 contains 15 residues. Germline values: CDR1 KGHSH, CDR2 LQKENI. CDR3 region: CASSPSPREDSPLHF. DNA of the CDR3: TGTGCCAGCTCACCATCCCCCAGGGAGGATTCACCCCTCCACTTT.

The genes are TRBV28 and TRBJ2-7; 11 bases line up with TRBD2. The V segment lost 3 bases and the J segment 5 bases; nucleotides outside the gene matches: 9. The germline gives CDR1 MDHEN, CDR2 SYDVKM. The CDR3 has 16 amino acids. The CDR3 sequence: CASSFTSSGGFNEQYF. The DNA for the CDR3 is TGTGCCAGCAGTTTCACTTCTAGCGGGGGGTTCAACGAGCAGTACTTC.

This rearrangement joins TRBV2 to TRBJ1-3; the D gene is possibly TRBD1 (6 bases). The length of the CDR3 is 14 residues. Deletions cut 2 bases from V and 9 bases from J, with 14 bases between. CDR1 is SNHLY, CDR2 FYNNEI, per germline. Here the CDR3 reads CASSETTGLATIYF. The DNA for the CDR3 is TGTGCCAGCAGTGAAACTACAGGGCTTGCCACCATATATTTT.

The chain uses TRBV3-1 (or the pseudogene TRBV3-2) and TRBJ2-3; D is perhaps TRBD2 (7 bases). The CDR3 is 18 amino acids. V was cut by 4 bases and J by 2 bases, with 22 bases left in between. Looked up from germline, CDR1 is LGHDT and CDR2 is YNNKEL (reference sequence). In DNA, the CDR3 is TGTGCCAGCAGCCCAATCCTACTTGGGGGGGGCTACACAGATACGCAGTATTTT. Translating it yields CASSPILLGGGYTDTQYF.

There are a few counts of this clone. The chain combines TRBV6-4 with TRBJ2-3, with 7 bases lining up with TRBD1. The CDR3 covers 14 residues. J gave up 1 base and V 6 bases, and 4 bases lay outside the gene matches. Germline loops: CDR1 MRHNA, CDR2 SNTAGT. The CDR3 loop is CASSPGQGTDTQYF. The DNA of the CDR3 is TGTGCCAGCAGCCCCGGACAGGGCACAGATACGCAGTATTTT.

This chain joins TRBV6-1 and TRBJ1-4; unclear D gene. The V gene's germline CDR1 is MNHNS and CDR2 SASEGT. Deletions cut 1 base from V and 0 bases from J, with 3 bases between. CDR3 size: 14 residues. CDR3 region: CASSEDATNEKLFF. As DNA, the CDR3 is TGTGCCAGCAGTGAAGACGCAACTAATGAAAAACTGTTTTTT.

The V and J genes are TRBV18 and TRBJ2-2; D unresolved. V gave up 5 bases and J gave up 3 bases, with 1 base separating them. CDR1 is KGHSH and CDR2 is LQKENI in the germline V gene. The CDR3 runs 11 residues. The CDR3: CASSYTGELFF. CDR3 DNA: TGTGCCAGCTCATACACCGGGGAGCTGTTTTTT.

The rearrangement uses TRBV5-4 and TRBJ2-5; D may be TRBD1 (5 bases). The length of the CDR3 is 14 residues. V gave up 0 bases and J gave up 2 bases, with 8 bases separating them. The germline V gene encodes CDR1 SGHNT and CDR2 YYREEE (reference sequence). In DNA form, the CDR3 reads TGTGCCAGCAGCTTGGGGGGCCTTCAAGAGACCCAGTACTTC. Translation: CASSLGGLQETQYF.

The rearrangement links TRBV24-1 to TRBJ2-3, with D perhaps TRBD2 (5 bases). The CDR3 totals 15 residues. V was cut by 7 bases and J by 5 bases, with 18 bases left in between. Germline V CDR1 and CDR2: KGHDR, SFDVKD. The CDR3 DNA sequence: TGTGCCACCAGCCATACTAGAGGGCCCGGAGATACGCAGTATTTT. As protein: CATSHTRGPGDTQYF.

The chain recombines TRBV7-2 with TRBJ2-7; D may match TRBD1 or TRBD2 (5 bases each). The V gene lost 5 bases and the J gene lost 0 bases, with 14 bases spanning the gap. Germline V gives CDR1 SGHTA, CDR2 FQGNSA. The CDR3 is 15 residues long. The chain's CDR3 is CASSQMGVRSYEQYF. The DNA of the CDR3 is TGTGCCAGCAGCCAAATGGGGGTGCGCTCCTACGAGCAGTACTTC.

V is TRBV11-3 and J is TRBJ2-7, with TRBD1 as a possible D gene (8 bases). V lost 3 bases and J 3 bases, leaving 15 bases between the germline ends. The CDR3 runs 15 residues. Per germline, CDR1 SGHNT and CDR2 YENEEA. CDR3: CASSLGGTGHYEQYF. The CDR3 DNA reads TGTGCCAGCAGCTTGGGAGGGACAGGCCACTACGAGCAGTACTTC.

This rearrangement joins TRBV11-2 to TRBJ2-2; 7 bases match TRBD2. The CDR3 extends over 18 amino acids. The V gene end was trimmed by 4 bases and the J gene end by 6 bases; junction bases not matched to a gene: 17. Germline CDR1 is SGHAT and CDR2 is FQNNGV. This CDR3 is CASSSYRTQRDYAGELFF. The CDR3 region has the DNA TGTGCCAGCAGCTCCTATCGCACTCAGAGGGACTATGCCGGGGAGCTGTTTTTT.

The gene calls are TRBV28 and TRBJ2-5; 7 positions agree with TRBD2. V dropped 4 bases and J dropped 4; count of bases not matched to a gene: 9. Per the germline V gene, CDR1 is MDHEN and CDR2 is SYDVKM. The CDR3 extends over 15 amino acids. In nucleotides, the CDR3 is TGTGCCAGCAGTTGGAGGGGACTACTGGGAGAGACCCAGTACTTC. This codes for CASSWRGLLGETQYF.

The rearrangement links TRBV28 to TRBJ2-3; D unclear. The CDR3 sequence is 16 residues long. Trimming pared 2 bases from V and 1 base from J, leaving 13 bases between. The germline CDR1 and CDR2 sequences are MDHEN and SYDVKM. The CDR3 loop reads CASSLSYLGGTDTQYF. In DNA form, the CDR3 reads TGTGCCAGCAGTTTAAGTTACCTTGGGGGCACAGATACGCAGTATTTT. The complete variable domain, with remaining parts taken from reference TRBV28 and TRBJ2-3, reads DVKVTQSSRYLVKRTGEKVFLECVQDMDHENMFWYRQDPGLGLRLIYFSYDVKMKEKGDIPEGYSVSREKKERFSLILESASTNQTSMYLCASSLSYLGGTDTQYFGPGTRLTVL.

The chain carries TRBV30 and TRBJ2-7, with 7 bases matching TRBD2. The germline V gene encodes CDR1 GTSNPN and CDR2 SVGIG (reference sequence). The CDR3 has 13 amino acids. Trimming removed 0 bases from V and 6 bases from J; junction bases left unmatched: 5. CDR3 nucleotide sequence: TGTGCCTGGAGTGTAAGTGGGGGGGTCGAGCAGTACTTC. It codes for CAWSVSGGVEQYF.

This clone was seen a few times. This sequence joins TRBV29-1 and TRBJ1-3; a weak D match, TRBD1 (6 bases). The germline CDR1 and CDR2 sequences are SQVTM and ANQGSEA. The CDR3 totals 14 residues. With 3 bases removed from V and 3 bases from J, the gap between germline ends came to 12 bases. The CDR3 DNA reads TGCAGCGTTGATAAGGGGGGAAGTGGAAACACCATATATTTT. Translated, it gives CSVDKGGSGNTIYF.

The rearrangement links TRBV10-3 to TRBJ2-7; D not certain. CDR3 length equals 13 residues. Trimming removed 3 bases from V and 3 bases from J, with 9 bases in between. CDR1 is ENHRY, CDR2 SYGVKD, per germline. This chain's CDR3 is CAISDPLYYEQYF. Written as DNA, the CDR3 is TGTGCCATCAGTGACCCACTTTACTACGAGCAGTACTTC.